Following are 28 T cell receptor beta chains from one sample sequenced in a study of post-analysis software for immune sequencing data. Study results and limitations: Patients used about 5 TRBV segments, including TRBV5-6, TRBV5-1 and TRBV20-1, more often than controls.

These receptors have no known antigen. Unique molecular identifiers were carried by the TCR beta cDNA libraries. One entry per CDR3 protein results from TCRdb running MiXCR on the PCR reads. The profile shows about 820,000 distinct CDR3 sequences, roughly 58% of them singletons. Sequenced input: blood. These receptors were obtained from a girl between 10 and 17 years old with multiple sclerosis.

The V call is TRBV29-1, the J call TRBJ1-1; D call uncertain. The CDR3 loop spans 13 amino acids. Trimming removed 7 bases from V and 1 base from J, with 13 bases in between. Germline CDR1 SQVTM, CDR2 ANQGSEA. The CDR3: CSADGVENTEAFF. Written as DNA, the CDR3 is TGCAGCGCGGACGGGGTAGAGAACACTGAAGCTTTCTTT.

The J gene is TRBJ2-1, the V gene TRBV6-2 or TRBV6-3; 9 nucleotides line up with TRBD2. This CDR3 comprises 16 residues. J gave up 4 bases and V 3 bases, and 7 bases lay outside the gene matches. Germline V gene sequence: CDR1 MNHEY, CDR2 SVGEGT. This CDR3 reads CASSYLLAGRYNEQFF. CDR3 in DNA: TGTGCCAGCAGTTATCTGCTAGCGGGGAGATACAATGAGCAGTTCTTC.

For this clonotype: The conserved phenylalanine or tryptophan normally closing the CDR3 is absent here, so this likely arose from a read error. V usage is TRBV7-2 and J usage is TRBJ2-1, with 10 bases aligning to TRBD2. Per germline, CDR1 SGHTA and CDR2 FQGNSA. The CDR3 is 15 amino acids. V lost 7 bases to trimming and J lost 5 bases; unmatched junction nucleotides: 8. The CDR3 DNA reads as TGTGCCAGCACCGGGAGCGGGAGGGCTAACAATGAGCAGTTCCTC. Translated: CASTGSGRANNEQFL.

The rearrangement joins TRBV29-1 to TRBJ2-3, with D unresolved. With 6 bases removed from V and 2 bases from J, the gap between germline ends came to 6 bases. The CDR3 extends over 11 amino acids. Germline CDR1 and CDR2: SQVTM and ANQGSEA. DNA for the CDR3: TGCAGCGTCCTAGACACAGATACGCAGTATTTT. It is translated as CSVLDTDTQYF.

The genes are TRBV6-5 and TRBJ1-1; 9 bases are shared with TRBD1. The V segment lost 0 bases and the J segment 4 bases; nucleotides outside the gene matches: 3. This CDR3 is built from 15 residues. Germline CDR1 is MNHEY and CDR2 is SVGAGI. For the CDR3, the DNA is TGTGCCAGCAGTTACTCAACAGGGGGCCTCACTGAAGCTTTCTTT. Its protein product is CASSYSTGGLTEAFF.

This chain uses TRBV5-1 with TRBJ2-3; D not certain. The germline V gene encodes CDR1 SGHRS and CDR2 YFSETQ. Trimming took 0 bases from V and 0 from J, leaving 11 bases between them. There are 16 residues in the CDR3. CDR3 DNA sequence: TGCGCCAGCAGCTTGGAGGGAAAACCTAGCACAGATACGCAGTATTTT. Protein product: CASSLEGKPSTDTQYF.

This chain uses TRBV12-3 or TRBV12-4 with TRBJ1-2; tentative D call: TRBD1 (5 bases). The V and J ends lost 6 bases and 8 bases respectively, with 19 bases between them. CDR3 size: 14 residues. DNA of the CDR3: TGTGCCAGCAGACCCGGGACTCCGAAGGGCGGCTACACCTTC. Protein product: CASRPGTPKGGYTF.

V usage is TRBV12-3 or TRBV12-4 and J usage is TRBJ1-1, with D possibly matching TRBD1 (5 bases). The CDR3 has 13 amino acids. The V end lost 7 bases, the J end lost 1 base, and 10 bases lay between the germline ends. The DNA of the CDR3 is TGTGCCAGCAACGGGCAGGGGAACACTGAAGCTTTCTTT. Translated: CASNGQGNTEAFF.

V usage is TRBV20-1 and J usage is TRBJ2-5, with a possible D match to TRBD2 (5 bases). The V end lost 6 bases, the J end lost 1 base, and 18 bases lay between the germline ends. Germline values: CDR1 DFQATT, CDR2 SNEGSKA (reference sequence). The CDR3 extends over 15 amino acids. Written as DNA, the CDR3 is TGCAGTGCCAGCCGGAGCAGCGGATTCCAAGAGACCCAGTACTTC. This translates into CSASRSSGFQETQYF.

V usage is TRBV20-1 and J usage is TRBJ2-7, with D perhaps being TRBD1 or TRBD2 (5 bases each). Germline V lookup: CDR1 DFQATT, CDR2 SNEGSKA (reference sequence). Trimming took 4 bases from V and 2 from J, leaving 21 bases between them. The CDR3 sequence is 16 residues long. The chain's CDR3 is CSAIHSRDRSPYEQYF. As DNA, the CDR3 is TGCAGTGCTATCCATTCGAGGGACCGTTCCCCCTACGAGCAGTACTTC.

This clonotype was counted once. The CDR3 nucleotides read TGCGCCAGCAGCCAAGAGGGTTTGGGGACTAGCGGCTCCTACAATGAGCAGTTCTTC. Protein sequence: CASSQEGLGTSGSYNEQFF. The genes are TRBV4-1 and TRBJ2-1; 11 nucleotides line up with TRBD2. After removal of 0 bases from V and 0 bases from J, the junction contained 7 bases not matched to a gene. CDR1 MGHRA and CDR2 YSYEKL come from the germline V gene. The CDR3 is 19 residues long.

The J gene is TRBJ1-2, the V gene TRBV29-1; tentative D call: TRBD1 (6 bases). The CDR3 extends over 13 amino acids. CDR1 and CDR2 from the germline V gene are SQVTM and ANQGSEA. Trimming cost V 2 bases and J 9 bases, with 16 bases left between them. CDR3 nucleotide sequence: TGCAGCGTTGAAACCGGACAGCCCCGGCGCTACACCTTC. Amino acid sequence: CSVETGQPRRYTF.

This clonotype was observed a handful of times. The V call is TRBV29-1, the J call TRBJ2-4; D gene ambiguous. The J call may not be correct, given that the DNA end is closer to TRBJ2-7. From germline, CDR1 is SQVTM and CDR2 ANQGSEA. The CDR3 has 10 residues. Here the CDR3 reads CSVWTDEQYF. CDR3 nucleotides: TGCAGCGTATGGACCGACGAGCAGTACTTC.

This sequence joins TRBV5-6 and TRBJ2-5; 7 bases fit TRBD1. Trimming took 1 base from V and 7 from J; bases not matched to a gene: 4. The CDR3 extends over 13 amino acids. The germline CDR1 and CDR2 sequences are SGHDT and YYEEEE. The CDR3 spells CASSLQGVGTQYF. CDR3 coding DNA: TGTGCCAGCAGCTTGCAGGGGGTCGGGACCCAGTACTTC.

This clonotype was counted only a few times. The genes are TRBV12-3 or TRBV12-4 and TRBJ2-5; 7 bases are a match to TRBD1. This CDR3 has 14 amino acids. V was clipped by 7 bases and J by 6 bases; unmatched bases: 11. The CDR3 region has the DNA TGTGCCAGCAACCGCCCCACAGGGGAAAAGACCCAGTACTTC. Amino acids: CASNRPTGEKTQYF.

This clonotype was detected only once. This chain joins TRBV10-3 and TRBJ2-1; 12 nucleotides agree with TRBD2. CDR1 is ENHRY, CDR2 SYGVKD, per germline. The trim removed 6 bases at V and 9 bases at J, leaving 6 bases unmatched. The CDR3 consists of 14 residues. CDR3 loop: CAIRPGLAGSEQFF. Here the CDR3 DNA reads TGTGCCATCAGGCCGGGACTAGCGGGTTCTGAGCAGTTCTTC.

CDR3 in DNA: TGTGCCAGCAGTGAGGGTCAGGTCTCCGTCAGTACCTCCTACAATGAGCAGTTCTTC. Translated: CASSEGQVSVSTSYNEQFF. The chain couples TRBV2 to TRBJ2-1; D uncertain. The germline V gene encodes CDR1 SNHLY and CDR2 FYNNEI. Trimming removed 3 bases at V and 0 bases at J, with 21 bases between. The CDR3 runs to 19 residues.

This chain links TRBV7-6 with TRBJ2-7; unclear D gene. The CDR3 spans 13 residues. Germline V gene sequence: CDR1 SGHVS, CDR2 FNYEAQ. V was trimmed by 5 bases and J by 4 bases, leaving 12 bases between them. The CDR3 sequence is CASSPLTTYEQYF. The CDR3 DNA reads as TGTGCCAGCAGCCCACTTACGACTTACGAGCAGTACTTC.

This clonotype was picked up one time. The CDR3 protein is CASSLATGTGFYEQYF. In DNA, the CDR3 is TGCGCCAGCAGCTTGGCTACCGGGACAGGGTTCTACGAGCAGTACTTC. V and J are TRBV5-1 and TRBJ2-7, with 9 bases lining up with TRBD1. CDR3 length equals 16 residues. The V gene's germline CDR1 is SGHRS and CDR2 YFSETQ. The V gene end was trimmed by 0 bases and the J gene end by 3 bases; junction bases not matched to a gene: 7.

This clonotype was found a few times. The chain employs TRBV12-3 or TRBV12-4 and TRBJ1-2, with 7 bases fitting TRBD1. The CDR3 is made up of 13 amino acids. J was trimmed by 3 bases and V by 6 bases; bases with no gene match: 4. The CDR3 region is CASSTGQHYGYTF. DNA for the CDR3: TGTGCCAGCAGCACGGGACAGCACTATGGCTACACCTTC.

This chain connects TRBV7-9 to TRBJ2-7, with a weak D call TRBD1 (6 bases). Per germline, CDR1 SEHNR and CDR2 FQNEAQ (reference sequence). V was pared by 0 bases and J by 4 bases, with 16 bases between. The CDR3 contains 16 residues. Written as DNA, the CDR3 is TGTGCCAGCAGCTTAGCGGCAGCAGGGGCTTCTTACGAGCAGTACTTC. Translation gives CASSLAAAGASYEQYF.

This chain links TRBV28 with TRBJ2-7, with 10 bases fitting TRBD1. Germline V gene lookup returns CDR1 MDHEN and CDR2 SYDVKM. With V trimmed by 6 bases and J by 5 bases, 10 bases remained unmatched. The CDR3 is made up of 15 amino acids. The CDR3 DNA reads as TGTGCCAGCAGCTCAGTGGGACAGGGGTCCAACGAGCAGTACTTC. This translates into CASSSVGQGSNEQYF.

The rearrangement links TRBV6-5 to TRBJ2-4, with D perhaps assigned TRBD1 or TRBD2 (5 bases each). CDR1 and CDR2 from the germline V gene are MNHEY and SVGAGI. Trimming left V 5 bases short and J 5 bases short, with 16 bases between. The CDR3 spans 15 residues. CDR3 protein: CASSPRGRGENIQYF. The CDR3 DNA reads as TGTGCCAGCAGTCCTAGGGGCCGAGGGGAAAACATTCAGTACTTC.

This clonotype was recorded a few times. The CDR3 loop reads CASSQGTSGMEREQYF. The CDR3, as DNA: TGCGCCAGCAGCCAAGGGACTAGCGGGATGGAAAGGGAGCAGTACTTC. The chain employs TRBV4-1 and TRBJ2-7; TRBD2 matches 12 bases. The CDR3 covers 16 residues. Trimming took 1 base from V and 7 from J; bases not matched to a gene: 8. Per germline, CDR1 MGHRA and CDR2 YSYEKL.

This clonotype was seen more than once but under ten times. The rearrangement uses TRBV6-1 and TRBJ2-7; D tentatively reads TRBD1 or TRBD2 (5 bases each). The germline V gene has CDR1 MNHNS and CDR2 SASEGT. The CDR3 covers 16 residues. The V end lost 2 bases, the J end lost 0 bases, and 14 bases lay between the germline ends. The chain's CDR3 is CASSEFRGLSSYEQYF. CDR3 sequence (DNA): TGTGCCAGCAGTGAATTTCGGGGCCTCAGCTCCTACGAGCAGTACTTC.

V is TRBV29-1 and J is TRBJ2-5; 9 bases align to TRBD2. The DNA end favors TRBJ2-7, so the J call may be wrong. Germline lookup yields CDR1 SQVTM and CDR2 ANQGSEA. The CDR3 totals 15 residues. The CDR3 reads CSVEFGGGAAYEQYF. In nucleotides, the CDR3 is TGCAGCGTTGAATTCGGCGGGGGGGCCGCCTACGAGCAGTACTTC.

In its sample, this clonotype was seen a few times. This rearrangement joins TRBV10-3 to TRBJ2-5; the D is unclear. The tail of the sequence fits TRBJ2-7 better, so the J call may be wrong. Looked up from germline, CDR1 is ENHRY and CDR2 is SYGVKD. The CDR3 spans 12 residues. For the CDR3, the DNA is TGTGCCATCAGTGAGTCGGTCGACGAGCAGTACTTC. Translation gives CAISESVDEQYF.

This clonotype was found a few times. The chain has TRBV4-2 and TRBJ2-3; D is unresolved. This CDR3 is 15 amino acids long. The germline CDR1 and CDR2 sequences are LGHNA and YNFKEQ. Trimming shortened V by 1 base and J by 1 base, and 9 bases separated the two germline ends. CDR3 bases: TGTGCCAGCAGCCAAGGGATGGCGGGCACAGATACGCAGTATTTT. This translates into CASSQGMAGTDTQYF.